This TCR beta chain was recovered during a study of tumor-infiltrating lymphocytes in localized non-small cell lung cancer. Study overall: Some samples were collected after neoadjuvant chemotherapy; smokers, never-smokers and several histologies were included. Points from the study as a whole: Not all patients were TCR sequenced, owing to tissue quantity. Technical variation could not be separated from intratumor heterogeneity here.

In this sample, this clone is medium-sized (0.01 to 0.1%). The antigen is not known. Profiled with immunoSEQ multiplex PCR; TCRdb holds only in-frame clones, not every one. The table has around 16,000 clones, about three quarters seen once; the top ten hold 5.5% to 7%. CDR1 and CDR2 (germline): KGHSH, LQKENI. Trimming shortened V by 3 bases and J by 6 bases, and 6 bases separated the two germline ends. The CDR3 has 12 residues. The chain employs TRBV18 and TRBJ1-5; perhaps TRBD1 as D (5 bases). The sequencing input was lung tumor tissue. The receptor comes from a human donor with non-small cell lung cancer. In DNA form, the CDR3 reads TGTGCCAGCTCACCGGGGGGTCAGCCCCAGCATTTT. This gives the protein CASSPGGQPQHF.